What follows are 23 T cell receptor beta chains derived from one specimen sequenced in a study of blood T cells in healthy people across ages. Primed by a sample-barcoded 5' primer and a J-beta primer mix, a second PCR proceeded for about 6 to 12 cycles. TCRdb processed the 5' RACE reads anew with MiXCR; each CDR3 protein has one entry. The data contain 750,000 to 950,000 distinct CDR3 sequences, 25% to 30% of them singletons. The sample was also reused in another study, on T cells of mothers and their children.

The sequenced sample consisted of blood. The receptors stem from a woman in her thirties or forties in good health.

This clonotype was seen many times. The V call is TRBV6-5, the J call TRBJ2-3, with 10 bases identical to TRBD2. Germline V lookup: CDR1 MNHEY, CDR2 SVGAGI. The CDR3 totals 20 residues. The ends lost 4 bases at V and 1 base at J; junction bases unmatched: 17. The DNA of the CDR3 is TGTGCCAGCAGTTTGTCCCACGGGATTAGGCTAGCGGGGGGCACAGATACGCAGTATTTT. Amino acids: CASSLSHGIRLAGGTDTQYF.

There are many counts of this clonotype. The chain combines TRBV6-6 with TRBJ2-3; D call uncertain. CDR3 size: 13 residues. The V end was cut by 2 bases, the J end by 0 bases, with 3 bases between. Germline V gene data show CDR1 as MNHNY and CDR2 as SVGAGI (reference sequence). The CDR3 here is CASSYGSTDTQYF. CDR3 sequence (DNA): TGTGCCAGCAGTTACGGCAGCACAGATACGCAGTATTTT.

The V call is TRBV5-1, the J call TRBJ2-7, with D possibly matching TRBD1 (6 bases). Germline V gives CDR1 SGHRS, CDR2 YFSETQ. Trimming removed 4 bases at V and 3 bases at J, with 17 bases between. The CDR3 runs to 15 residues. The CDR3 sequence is CASSPSTGQRYEQYF. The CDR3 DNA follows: TGCGCCAGCAGCCCGTCCACTGGACAGCGCTACGAGCAGTACTTC.

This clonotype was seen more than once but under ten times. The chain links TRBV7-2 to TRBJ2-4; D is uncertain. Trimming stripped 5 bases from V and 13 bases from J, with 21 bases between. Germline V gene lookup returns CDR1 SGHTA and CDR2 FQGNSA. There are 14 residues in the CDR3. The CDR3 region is CASSPAPGYNEQYF. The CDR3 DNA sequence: TGTGCCAGCAGCCCCGCCCCCGGATACAATGAGCAGTACTTC.

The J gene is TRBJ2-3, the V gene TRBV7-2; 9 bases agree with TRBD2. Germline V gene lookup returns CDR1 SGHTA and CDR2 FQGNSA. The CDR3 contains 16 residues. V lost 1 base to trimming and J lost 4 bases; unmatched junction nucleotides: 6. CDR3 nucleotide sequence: TGTGCCAGCAGCTTAGAAGGGCGGGGGGGCGCAGATACGCAGTATTTT. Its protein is CASSLEGRGGADTQYF.

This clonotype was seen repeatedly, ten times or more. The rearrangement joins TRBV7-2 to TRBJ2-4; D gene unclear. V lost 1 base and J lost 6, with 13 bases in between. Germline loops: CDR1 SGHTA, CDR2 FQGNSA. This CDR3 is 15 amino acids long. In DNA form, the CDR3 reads TGTGCCAGCAGCTTAGTCGGCCGGTCGGCAAACATTCAGTACTTC. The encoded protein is CASSLVGRSANIQYF.

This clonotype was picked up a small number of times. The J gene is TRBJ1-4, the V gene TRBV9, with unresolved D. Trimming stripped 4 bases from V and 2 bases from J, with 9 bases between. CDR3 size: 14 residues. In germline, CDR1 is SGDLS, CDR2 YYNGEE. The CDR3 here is CASSPGVTNEKLFF. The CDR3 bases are TGTGCCAGCAGCCCCGGGGTTACTAATGAAAAACTGTTTTTT.

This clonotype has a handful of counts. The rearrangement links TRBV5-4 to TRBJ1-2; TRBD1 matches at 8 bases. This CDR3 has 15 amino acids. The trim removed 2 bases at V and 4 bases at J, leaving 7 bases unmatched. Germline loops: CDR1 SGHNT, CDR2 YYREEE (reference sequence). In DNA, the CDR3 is TGTGCCAGCAGCTTCACTGGGACAGGTCGCTATGGCTACACCTTC. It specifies CASSFTGTGRYGYTF.

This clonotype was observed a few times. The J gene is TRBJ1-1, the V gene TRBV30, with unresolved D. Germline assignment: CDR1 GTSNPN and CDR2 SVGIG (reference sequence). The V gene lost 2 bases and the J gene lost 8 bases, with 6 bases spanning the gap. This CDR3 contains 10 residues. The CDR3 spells CAWSRREAFF. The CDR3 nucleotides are TGTGCCTGGAGTAGGAGAGAAGCTTTCTTT.

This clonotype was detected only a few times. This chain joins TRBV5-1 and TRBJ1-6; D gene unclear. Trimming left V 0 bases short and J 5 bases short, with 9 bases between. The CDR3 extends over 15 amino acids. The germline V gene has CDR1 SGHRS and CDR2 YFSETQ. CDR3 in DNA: TGCGCCAGCAGCTTGGCCGGCAGCAATAATTCACCCCTCCACTTT. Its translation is CASSLAGSNNSPLHF.

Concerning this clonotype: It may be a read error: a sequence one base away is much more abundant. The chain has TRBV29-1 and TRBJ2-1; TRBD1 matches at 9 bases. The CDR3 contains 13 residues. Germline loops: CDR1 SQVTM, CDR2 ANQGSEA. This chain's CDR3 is CSVWDRAYDEQFF. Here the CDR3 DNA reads TGCAGCGTTTGGGACAGGGCCTACGATGAGCAGTTCTTC.

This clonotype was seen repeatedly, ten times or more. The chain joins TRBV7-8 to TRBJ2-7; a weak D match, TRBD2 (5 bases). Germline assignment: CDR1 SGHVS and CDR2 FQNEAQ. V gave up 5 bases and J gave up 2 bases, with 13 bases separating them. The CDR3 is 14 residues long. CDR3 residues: CASSRGGGPYEQYF. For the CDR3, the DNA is TGTGCCAGCAGCCGAGGAGGCGGTCCCTACGAGCAGTACTTC.

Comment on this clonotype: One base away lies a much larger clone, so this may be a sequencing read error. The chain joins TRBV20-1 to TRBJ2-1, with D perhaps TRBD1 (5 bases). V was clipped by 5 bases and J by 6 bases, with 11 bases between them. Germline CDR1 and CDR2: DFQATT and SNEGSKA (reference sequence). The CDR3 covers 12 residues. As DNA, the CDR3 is TGCAGTGCTCACCCCGACAGCAATGAGCAGTTCTTC. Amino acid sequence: CSAHPDSNEQFF.

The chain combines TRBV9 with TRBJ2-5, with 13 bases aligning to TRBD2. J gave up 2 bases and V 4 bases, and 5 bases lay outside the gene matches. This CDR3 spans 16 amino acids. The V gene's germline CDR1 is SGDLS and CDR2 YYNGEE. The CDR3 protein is CASSKRLAGGQETQYF. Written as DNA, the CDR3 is TGTGCCAGCAGCAAACGACTAGCGGGGGGACAAGAGACCCAGTACTTC.

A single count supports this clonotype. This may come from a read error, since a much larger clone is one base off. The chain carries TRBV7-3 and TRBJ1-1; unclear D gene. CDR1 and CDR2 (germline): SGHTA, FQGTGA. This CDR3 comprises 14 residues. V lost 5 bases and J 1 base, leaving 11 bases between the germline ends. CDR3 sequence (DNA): TGTGCCAGCAGCCCCTCCACCACGAACACTGAAGCTTTCTTT. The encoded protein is CASSPSTTNTEAFF.

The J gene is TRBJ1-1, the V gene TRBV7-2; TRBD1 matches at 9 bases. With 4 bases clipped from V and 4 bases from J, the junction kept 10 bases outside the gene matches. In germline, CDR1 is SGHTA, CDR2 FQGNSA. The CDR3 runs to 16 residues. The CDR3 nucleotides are TGTGCCAGCAGCTCGAGATCCGGGACAGGGCGCACTGAAGCTTTCTTT. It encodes CASSSRSGTGRTEAFF. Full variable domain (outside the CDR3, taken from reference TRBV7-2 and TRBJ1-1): GAGVSQSPSNKVTEKGKDVELRCDPISGHTALYWYRQSLGQGLEFLIYFQGNSAPDKSGLPSDRFSAERTGGSVSTLTIQRTQQEDSAVYLCASSSRSGTGRTEAFFGQGTRLTVV.

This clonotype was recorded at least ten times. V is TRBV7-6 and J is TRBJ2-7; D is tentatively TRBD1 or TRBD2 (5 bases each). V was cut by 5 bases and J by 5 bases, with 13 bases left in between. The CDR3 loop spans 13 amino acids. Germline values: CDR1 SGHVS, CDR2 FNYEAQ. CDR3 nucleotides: TGTGCCAGCAGCATCGGGACCGGGAACGAGCAGTACTTC. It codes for CASSIGTGNEQYF.

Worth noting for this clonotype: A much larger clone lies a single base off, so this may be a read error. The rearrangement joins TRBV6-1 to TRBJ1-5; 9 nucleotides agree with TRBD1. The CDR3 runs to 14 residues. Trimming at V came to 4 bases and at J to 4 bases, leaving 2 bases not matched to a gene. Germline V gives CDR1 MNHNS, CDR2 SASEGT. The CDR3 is CASSGTGENQPQHF. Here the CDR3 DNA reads TGTGCCAGCAGTGGGACAGGGGAGAATCAGCCCCAGCATTTT.

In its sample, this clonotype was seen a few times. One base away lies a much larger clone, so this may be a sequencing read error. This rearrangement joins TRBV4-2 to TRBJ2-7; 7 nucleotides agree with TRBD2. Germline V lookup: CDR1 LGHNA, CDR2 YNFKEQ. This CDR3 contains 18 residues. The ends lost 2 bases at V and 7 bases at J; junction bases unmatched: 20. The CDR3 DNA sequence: TGTGCCAGCAGCCAAAGTAGCGGGTCCGATAGCTCCTACAATGAGCAGTACTTC. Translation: CASSQSSGSDSSYNEQYF.

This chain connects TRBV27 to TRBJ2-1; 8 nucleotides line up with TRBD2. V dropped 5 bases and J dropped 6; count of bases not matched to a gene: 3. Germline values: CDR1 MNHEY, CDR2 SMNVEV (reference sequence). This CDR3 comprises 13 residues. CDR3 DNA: TGTGCCAGCAGTGCCCGGGAGGGCAATGAGCAGTTCTTC. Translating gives CASSAREGNEQFF.

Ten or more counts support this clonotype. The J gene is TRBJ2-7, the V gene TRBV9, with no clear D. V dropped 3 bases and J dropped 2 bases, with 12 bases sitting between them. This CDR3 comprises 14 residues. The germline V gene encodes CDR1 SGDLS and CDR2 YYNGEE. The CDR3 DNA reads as TGTGCCAGCAGCGCAGGTGATTACCCCTACGAGCAGTACTTC. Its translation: CASSAGDYPYEQYF. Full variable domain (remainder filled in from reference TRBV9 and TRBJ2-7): DSGVTQTPKHLITATGQRVTLRCSPRSGDLSVYWYQQSLDQGLQFLIQYYNGEERAKGNILERFSAQQFPDLHSELNLSSLELGDSALYFCASSAGDYPYEQYFGPGTRLTVT.

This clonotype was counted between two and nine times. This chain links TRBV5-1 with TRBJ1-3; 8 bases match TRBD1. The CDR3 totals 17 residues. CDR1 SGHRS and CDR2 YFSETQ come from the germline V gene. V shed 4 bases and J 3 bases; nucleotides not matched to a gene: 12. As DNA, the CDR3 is TGCGCCAGCAGCCCGGGGCCTGCAGGGGGCTTTGGAAACACCATATATTTT. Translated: CASSPGPAGGFGNTIYF.

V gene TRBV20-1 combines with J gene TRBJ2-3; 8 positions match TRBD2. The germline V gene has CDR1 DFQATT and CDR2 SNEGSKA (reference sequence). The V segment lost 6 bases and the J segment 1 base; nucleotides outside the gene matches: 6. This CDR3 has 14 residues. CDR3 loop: CSAKLAAGTDTQYF. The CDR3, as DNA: TGCAGTGCCAAACTAGCGGCCGGCACAGATACGCAGTATTTT.